This TCR beta chain was recorded in a study of blood T cells in healthy people across ages. The study's findings and limits: A strong correlation between TCR beta diversity and naive T cell percentage was seen. With age, beta diversity per million T cells declined roughly linearly, significantly by about 37.

Sample-barcoded 5' priming and a J-beta primer mix drove a second PCR of 7 to 11 cycles. TCRdb re-derived calls from the 5' RACE reads in MiXCR, one entry per CDR3 protein. The sample has about 1.6 million distinct CDR3 sequences, 30% to 35% seen once. Donor samples were obtained from healthy Caucasian individuals from Russia, aged about 6 to 100. About 10 milliliters was the volume of peripheral blood drawn from each donor. This clonotype has more than one count but fewer than ten. What it binds is unknown. V was clipped by 0 bases and J by 7 bases; unmatched bases: 11. Germline CDR1 and CDR2: SGHRS and YFSETQ. There are 18 residues in the CDR3.

The chain links TRBV5-1 to TRBJ2-1; TRBD2 matches at 12 bases. The TCR sequence derives from a woman in her twenties or thirties in good health. Sequencing was done on a sample of blood. The CDR3 loop is CASSLEILAGGPGNEQFF. The CDR3 bases are TGCGCCAGCAGCTTGGAGATACTAGCGGGGGGTCCAGGGAATGAGCAGTTCTTC.